A single count supports the clone carrying this T cell receptor (beta chain). This record belongs to a study of blood T cells in healthy people across ages. The germline gives CDR1 MRHNA, CDR2 SNTAGT. The CDR3 totals 14 residues. V was pared by 4 bases and J by 4 bases, with 11 bases between. With a J-beta primer mix and a sample-barcoded 5' primer, a second PCR ran about 7 to 12 cycles. All cDNA molecules were each tagged by a template-switch adaptor with 12 random nucleotides. TCRdb reprocessed the 5' RACE reads via MiXCR and lists one record per CDR3 protein. Here the sample spans 650,000 to 1,000,000 distinct CDR3 sequences, about 37% being singletons.

The clonotype was recovered from a man aged 18 to 30 in good health. Sequencing input: blood. This chain connects TRBV6-4 to TRBJ2-1; D ambiguous. The CDR3 DNA reads as TGTGCCAGCAGTGCCGGGCACGGGTACAATGAGCAGTTCTTC. Translation: CASSAGHGYNEQFF.